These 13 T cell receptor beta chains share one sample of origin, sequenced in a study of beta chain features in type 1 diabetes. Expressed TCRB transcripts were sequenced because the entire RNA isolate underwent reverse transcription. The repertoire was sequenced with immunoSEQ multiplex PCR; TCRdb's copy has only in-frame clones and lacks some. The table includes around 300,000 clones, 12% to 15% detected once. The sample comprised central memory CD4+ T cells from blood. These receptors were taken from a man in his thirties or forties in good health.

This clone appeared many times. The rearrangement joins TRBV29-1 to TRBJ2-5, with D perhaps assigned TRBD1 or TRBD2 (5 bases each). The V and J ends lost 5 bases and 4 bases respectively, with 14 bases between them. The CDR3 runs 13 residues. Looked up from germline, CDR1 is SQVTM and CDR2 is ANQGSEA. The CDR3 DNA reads TGCAGCGTTCAGAGGGACCGGGGAGAGACCCAGTACTTC. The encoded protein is CSVQRDRGETQYF.

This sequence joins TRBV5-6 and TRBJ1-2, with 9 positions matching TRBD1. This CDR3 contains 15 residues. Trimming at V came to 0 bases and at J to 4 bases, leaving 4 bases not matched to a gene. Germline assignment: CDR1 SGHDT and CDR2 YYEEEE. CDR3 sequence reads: CASSLDTGGTYGYTF. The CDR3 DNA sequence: TGTGCCAGCAGCTTGGACACAGGGGGCACCTATGGCTACACCTTC.

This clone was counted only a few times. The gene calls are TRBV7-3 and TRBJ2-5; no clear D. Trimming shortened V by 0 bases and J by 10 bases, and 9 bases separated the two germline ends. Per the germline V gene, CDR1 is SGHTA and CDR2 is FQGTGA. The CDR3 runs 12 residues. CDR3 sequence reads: CASSLTHGVQYF. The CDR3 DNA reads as TGTGCCAGCAGCTTAACCCATGGGGTCCAGTACTTC.

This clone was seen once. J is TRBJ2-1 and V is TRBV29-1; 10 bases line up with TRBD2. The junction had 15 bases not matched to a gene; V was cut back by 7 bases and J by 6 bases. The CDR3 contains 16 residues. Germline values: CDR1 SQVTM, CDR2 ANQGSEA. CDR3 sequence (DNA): TGCAGCGCCGGAGGGGGGACTAGCGATAATGGCAATGAGCAGTTCTTC. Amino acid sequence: CSAGGGTSDNGNEQFF.

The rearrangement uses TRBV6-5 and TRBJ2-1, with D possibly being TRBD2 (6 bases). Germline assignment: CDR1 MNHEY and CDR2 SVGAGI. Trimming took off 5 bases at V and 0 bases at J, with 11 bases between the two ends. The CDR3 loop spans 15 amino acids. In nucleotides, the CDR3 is TGTGCCAGCAGTAGACGGGGGAGCTCCTACAATGAGCAGTTCTTC. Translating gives CASSRRGSSYNEQFF.

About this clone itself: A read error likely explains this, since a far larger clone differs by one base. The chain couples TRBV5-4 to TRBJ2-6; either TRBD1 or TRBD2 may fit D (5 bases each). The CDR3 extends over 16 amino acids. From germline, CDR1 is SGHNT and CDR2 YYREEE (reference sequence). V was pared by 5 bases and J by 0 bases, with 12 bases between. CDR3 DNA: TGTGCCAGCAGGGGGGATACGGGCTCTGGGGCCAACGTCCTGACTTTC. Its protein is CASRGDTGSGANVLTF.

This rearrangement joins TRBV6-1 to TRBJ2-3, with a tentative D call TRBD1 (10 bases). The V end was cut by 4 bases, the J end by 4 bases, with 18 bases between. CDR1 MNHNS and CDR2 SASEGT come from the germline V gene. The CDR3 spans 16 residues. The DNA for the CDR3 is TGTGCCAGCAGTGCTAGCGGGACAGGGGTTGCAGATACGCAGTATTTT. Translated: CASSASGTGVADTQYF.

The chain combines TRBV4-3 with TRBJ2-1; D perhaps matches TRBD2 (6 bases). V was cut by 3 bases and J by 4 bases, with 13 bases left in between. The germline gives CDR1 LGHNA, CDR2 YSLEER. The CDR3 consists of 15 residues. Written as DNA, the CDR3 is TGCGCCAGCAGCCAGGGAATGACTAGTTACAATGAGCAGTTCTTC. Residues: CASSQGMTSYNEQFF.

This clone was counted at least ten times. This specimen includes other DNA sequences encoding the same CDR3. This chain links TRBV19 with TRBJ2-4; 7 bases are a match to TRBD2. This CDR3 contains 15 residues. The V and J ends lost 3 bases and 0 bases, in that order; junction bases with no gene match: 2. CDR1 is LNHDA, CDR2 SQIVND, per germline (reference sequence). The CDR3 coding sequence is TGTGCCAGTAGTATGGCGGGGGTAGCCAAAAACATTCAGTACTTC. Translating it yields CASSMAGVAKNIQYF.

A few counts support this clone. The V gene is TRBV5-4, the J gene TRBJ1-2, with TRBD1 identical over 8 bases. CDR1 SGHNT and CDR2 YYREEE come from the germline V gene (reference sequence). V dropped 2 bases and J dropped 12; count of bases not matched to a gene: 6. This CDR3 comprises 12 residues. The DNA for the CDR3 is TGTGCCAGCAGCTTTAGGACAGGGAGTGACACCTTC. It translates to CASSFRTGSDTF.

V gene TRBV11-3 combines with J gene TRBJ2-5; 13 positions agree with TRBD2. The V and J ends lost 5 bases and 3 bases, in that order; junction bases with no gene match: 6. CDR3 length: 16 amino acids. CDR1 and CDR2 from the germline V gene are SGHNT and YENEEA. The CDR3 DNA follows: TGTGCCAGCAGCACGAGACTAGCGGGAGGTAAAGAGACCCAGTACTTC. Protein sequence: CASSTRLAGGKETQYF.

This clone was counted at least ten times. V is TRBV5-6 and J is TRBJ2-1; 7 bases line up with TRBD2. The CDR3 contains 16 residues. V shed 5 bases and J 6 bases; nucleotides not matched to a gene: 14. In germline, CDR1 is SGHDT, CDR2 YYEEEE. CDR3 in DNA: TGTGCCAGCAGTCTGCGGCGGGGGACGAACTTCAATGAGCAGTTCTTC. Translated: CASSLRRGTNFNEQFF.

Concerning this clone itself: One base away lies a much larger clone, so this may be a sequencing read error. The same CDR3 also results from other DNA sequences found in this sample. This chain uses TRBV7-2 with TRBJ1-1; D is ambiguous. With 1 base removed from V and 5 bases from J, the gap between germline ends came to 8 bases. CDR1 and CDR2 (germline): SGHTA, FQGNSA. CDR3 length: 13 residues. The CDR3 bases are TGTGCCAGCAGCTTAGGGGCCGGGACTGAAGCTTTCTTT. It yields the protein CASSLGAGTEAFF.